The TCR beta chain under discussion was sequenced for a study of blood T cell repertoires in COVID-19. Germline trimming cut 4 bases from V and 0 bases from J; bases unmatched to any gene: 11. Per germline, CDR1 LNHDA and CDR2 SQIVND (reference sequence). CDR3 length equals 18 residues. Only in-frame clones appear in the TCRdb table, and some are missing; sequencing was by immunoSEQ multiplex PCR. The sample lists around 300,000 clones; roughly 90% were seen once. Sequenced: peripheral blood. The chain has TRBV19 and TRBJ1-4; the match to TRBD1 covers 7 bases. The sequence came from a woman in her thirties or forties with COVID-19, enrolled during active disease. Here the CDR3 DNA reads TGTGCCAGTAGTAACCCGACAGGGCTAACGGCAACTAATGAAAAACTGTTTTTT. Its translation is CASSNPTGLTATNEKLFF.